This entry is about one TCR beta chain. Its specificity is unknown. It was with unique molecular identifiers that the TCRbeta library was prepared. TCRdb reprocessed the PCR reads via MiXCR and lists one record per CDR3 protein. The sample contains almost 250,000 distinct CDR3 sequences, about 26% of which appear only once. This entry is derived from a study of T-cell reconstitution after alpha-beta-depleted transplantation in children. Broader study findings: Reported findings indicate that, about two months after transplant, alpha-beta T cells came from several hundred expanded clones, which were derived from non-depleted graft cells. A year had passed since transplant, and T-cell counts and diversity by then came mostly from newly produced T cells. Day-60 TCRbeta diversity that was high in some patients was derived from surviving recipient T cells and thymic progenitors.

The V gene lost 4 bases and the J gene lost 4 bases, with 17 bases spanning the gap. The CDR3 contains 16 residues. The V gene's germline CDR1 is SGHVS and CDR2 FNYEAQ. The material sequenced was PBMCs, taken before TCRalphabeta/CD19-depleted stem cell transplant. The rearrangement links TRBV7-6 to TRBJ2-1, with D unresolved. The sequence came from a girl aged 2-10 years with Fanconi anemia, due to receive a stem cell transplant. CDR3 sequence: CASSSYTLSTYNEQFF. CDR3 bases: TGTGCCAGCAGCTCCTACACACTTAGTACTTACAATGAGCAGTTCTTC.